The 31 T cell receptor beta chains in this list originate from one sample, sequenced in a study of blood T cell repertoires in COVID-19. Only in-frame clones appear in the TCRdb table, and some are missing; sequencing was by immunoSEQ multiplex PCR. Of roughly 67,000 clones listed, 60% to 85% are singletons. The sequenced material came from peripheral blood. The receptors were sampled from a human donor in a cohort sampled during active COVID-19.

The V call is TRBV27, the J call TRBJ2-3; TRBD1 is a possible D gene (8 bases). V was cut by 5 bases and J by 4 bases, with 13 bases left in between. CDR3 length equals 14 residues. CDR1 and CDR2 from the germline V gene are MNHEY and SMNVEV (reference sequence). DNA for the CDR3: TGTGCCAGCAGTGACAGGGGAGGGGCAGATACGCAGTATTTT. It is translated as CASSDRGGADTQYF.

In its sample, this clone was seen a few times. CDR3 sequence (DNA): TGCGCCAGCAGCCCCCCCGGGACAGGGGATGAGACCCAGTACTTC. This sequence encodes CASSPPGTGDETQYF. The chain employs TRBV4-1 and TRBJ2-5; 10 bases match TRBD1. The V gene's germline CDR1 is MGHRA and CDR2 YSYEKL. Trimming cost V 4 bases and J 5 bases; bases outside gene matches: 7. The CDR3 extends over 15 amino acids.

The chain has TRBV4-1 and TRBJ2-7, with 12 bases aligning to TRBD2. V dropped 6 bases and J dropped 4; count of bases not matched to a gene: 16. Germline CDR1 and CDR2: MGHRA and YSYEKL. The CDR3 runs 18 residues. Here the CDR3 DNA reads TGCGCCAGCAGTCACCAAGATTTCATAGGGACTAGCGGGTACGAGCAGTACTTC. Translated, it gives CASSHQDFIGTSGYEQYF.

CDR3 sequence (DNA): TGTGCCACCAGCAGAGATCTGAGCGCAGGTCCCGGGGAGGTATACGAGCAGTACTTC. It is translated as CATSRDLSAGPGEVYEQYF. V is TRBV15 and J is TRBJ2-7; TRBD2 might be the D (6 bases). V gave up 0 bases and J gave up 4 bases, with 25 bases separating them. The germline V gene encodes CDR1 LNHNV and CDR2 YYDKDF (reference sequence). This CDR3 has 19 amino acids.

This chain links TRBV4-1 with TRBJ2-1, with 7 bases matching TRBD1. Unmatched junction bases numbered 18, after V lost 0 bases and J lost 10 bases. The CDR3 length is 18 residues. CDR1 and CDR2 (germline): MGHRA, YSYEKL. CDR3 in amino acids: CASSQDSRQGTRVEEQFF. CDR3 nucleotide sequence: TGCGCCAGCAGCCAAGATTCCCGACAGGGCACTCGGGTAGAGGAGCAGTTCTTC.

The rearrangement joins TRBV20-1 to TRBJ1-4; D is undetermined. This CDR3 region has 12 residues. Trimming shortened V by 3 bases and J by 6 bases, and 8 bases separated the two germline ends. Per germline, CDR1 DFQATT and CDR2 SNEGSKA (reference sequence). The CDR3 region has the DNA TGCAGTGCTAGTCTGACACATGAAAAACTGTTTTTT. It codes for CSASLTHEKLFF.

The chain carries TRBV19 and TRBJ1-2, with 9 bases aligning to TRBD1. Trimming took 3 bases from V and 5 from J; bases not matched to a gene: 1. The CDR3 totals 13 residues. The germline V gene has CDR1 LNHDA and CDR2 SQIVND (reference sequence). As DNA, the CDR3 is TGTGCCAGTAGTATTGACAGGGGGTATGGCTACACCTTC. Encoded protein: CASSIDRGYGYTF.

The CDR3 loop reads CASSRLNRYRGFDGYTF. CDR3 in DNA: TGTGCCAGCAGCCGGCTAAATCGGTACAGGGGTTTCGATGGCTACACCTTC. The chain links TRBV11-2 to TRBJ1-2, with TRBD1 matching over 7 bases. CDR1 and CDR2 (germline): SGHAT, FQNNGV. CDR3 size: 17 residues. The J segment lost 6 bases and the V segment lost 5 bases, leaving 18 bases of the junction unmatched. The full variable domain, rest sourced from reference TRBV11-2 and TRBJ1-2, is EAGVAQSPRYKIIEKRQSVAFWCNPISGHATLYWYQQILGQGPKLLIQFQNNGVVDDSQLPKDRFSAERLKGVDSTLKIQPAKLEDSAVYLCASSRLNRYRGFDGYTFGSGTRLTVV.

The chain links TRBV6-5 to TRBJ2-5; 8 bases align to TRBD1. Germline-derived CDR1 and CDR2 are MNHEY and SVGAGI. The CDR3 length is 15 residues. V shed 6 bases and J 1 base; nucleotides not matched to a gene: 7. The CDR3 loop is CASRAQDRAQETQYF. The CDR3 nucleotides read TGTGCCAGCAGGGCCCAGGACAGGGCCCAAGAGACCCAGTACTTC.

The rearrangement links TRBV12-3 or TRBV12-4 to TRBJ1-1; D ambiguous. The germline V and J ends were trimmed by 7 bases and 8 bases, with 14 bases remaining between them. The CDR3 is made up of 12 amino acids. The chain's CDR3 is CASTTGRVEAFF. The DNA of the CDR3 is TGTGCCAGCACCACGGGGAGGGTCGAAGCTTTCTTT.

The chain combines TRBV19 with TRBJ2-1; D gene uncertain. Between the trimmed V and J ends, which lost 7 bases and 6 bases, there was a span of 19 bases. The CDR3 runs to 15 residues. Germline values: CDR1 LNHDA, CDR2 SQIVND (reference sequence). In DNA, the CDR3 is TGTGCCAGTAAAACCCAAGGCGGAGCGAGCAATGAGCAGTTCTTC. Amino acid sequence: CASKTQGGASNEQFF.

The rearrangement uses TRBV4-1 and TRBJ2-1, with 9 bases fitting TRBD2. J lost 0 bases, V lost 1 base, and 1 base had no gene match. The CDR3 is made up of 16 amino acids. In germline, CDR1 is MGHRA, CDR2 YSYEKL. CDR3 amino acids: CASSQGLAVSYNEQFF. DNA of the CDR3: TGCGCCAGCAGCCAAGGACTAGCGGTCTCCTACAATGAGCAGTTCTTC.

Turning to this clone: Other DNA sequences in this sample translate to the same CDR3. This sequence joins TRBV5-6 and TRBJ1-5; the D is unclear. This CDR3 is 14 amino acids long. Germline V gives CDR1 SGHDT, CDR2 YYEEEE. Trimming took off 4 bases at V and 3 bases at J, with 11 bases between the two ends. The CDR3: CASSLGQYNQPQHF. The CDR3 DNA is TGTGCCAGCAGCCTGGGTCAGTACAATCAGCCCCAGCATTTT.

This chain uses TRBV19 with TRBJ1-6; 7 bases fit TRBD1. Trimming removed 6 bases from V and 5 bases from J; junction bases left unmatched: 7. The length of the CDR3 is 15 residues. Germline-derived CDR1 and CDR2 are LNHDA and SQIVND (reference sequence). The CDR3 loop is CASRVLQGDNSPLHF. The CDR3 DNA is TGTGCCAGTAGGGTCCTCCAGGGGGATAATTCACCCCTCCACTTT.

This clone is judged medium-sized (0.01 to 0.1%). This chain joins TRBV4-1 and TRBJ1-5; a possible D gene is TRBD1 (5 bases). V shed 1 base and J shed 5 bases, with 15 bases lying between them. Germline V gene data show CDR1 as MGHRA and CDR2 as YSYEKL. The CDR3 contains 16 residues. The DNA of the CDR3 is TGCGCCAGCAGCCAAGTGACCGGCCAGGGTTATCAGCCCCAGCATTTT. Translation: CASSQVTGQGYQPQHF.

This clone was observed once. Here the CDR3 reads CASSQGPPSGGETQYF. The CDR3 DNA follows: TGCGCCAGCAGCCAAGGACCCCCGTCAGGGGGGGAGACCCAGTACTTC. The chain carries TRBV4-1 and TRBJ2-5, with D possibly TRBD1 on 7 matching bases. The germline V and J ends were trimmed by 1 base and 5 bases, with 17 bases remaining between them. This CDR3 comprises 16 residues. Germline V CDR1 and CDR2: MGHRA, YSYEKL.

V usage is TRBV2 and J usage is TRBJ2-1, with 9 bases fitting TRBD2. The V gene's germline CDR1 is SNHLY and CDR2 FYNNEI. J lost 1 base, V lost 6 bases, and 4 bases had no gene match. The CDR3 loop spans 15 amino acids. The CDR3 protein is CASSQAGGSYNEQFF. The CDR3, as DNA: TGTGCCAGCAGCCAAGCGGGGGGTTCCTACAATGAGCAGTTCTTC.

This chain uses TRBV5-4 with TRBJ2-2; D unresolved. Germline CDR1 SGHNT, CDR2 YYREEE (reference sequence). V was shortened by 0 bases and J by 5 bases, with 5 bases between the two germline ends. The CDR3 totals 13 residues. The DNA for the CDR3 is TGTGCCAGCAGCTTGGACAATACCGGGGAGCTGTTTTTT. Protein product: CASSLDNTGELFF.

The chain is built from TRBV28 and TRBJ2-7; 15 bases are shared with TRBD2. CDR3 length: 18 residues. V gave up 4 bases and J gave up 2 bases; unmatched junction bases: 9. Germline V gene lookup returns CDR1 MDHEN and CDR2 SYDVKM. The DNA of the CDR3 is TGTGCCAGCAGTTCCCGGACTAGCGGGAGGGGCCCCACCTACGAGCAGTACTTC. This sequence encodes CASSSRTSGRGPTYEQYF.

The chain carries TRBV19 and TRBJ1-3; TRBD1 is a possible D gene (5 bases). V was clipped by 7 bases and J by 0 bases, with 16 bases between them. Germline V gene sequence: CDR1 LNHDA, CDR2 SQIVND (reference sequence). CDR3 length equals 16 residues. CDR3 loop: CASTLSGGPSGNTIYF. The CDR3 DNA sequence: TGTGCCAGTACTCTATCCGGGGGTCCCTCTGGAAACACCATATATTTT.

The CDR3 sequence: CASSQGIQGSGTDTQYF. Written as DNA, the CDR3 is TGCGCCAGCAGCCAAGGTATCCAGGGGTCGGGCACAGATACGCAGTATTTT. The genes are TRBV4-1 and TRBJ2-3, with D tentatively TRBD1 (6 bases). V was pared by 1 base and J by 1 base, with 15 bases between. CDR1 is MGHRA, CDR2 YSYEKL, per germline. CDR3 length: 17 residues.

This rearrangement joins TRBV12-3 or TRBV12-4 to TRBJ1-2, with TRBD1 as a possible D gene (6 bases). The germline V and J ends were trimmed by 5 bases and 4 bases, with 8 bases remaining between them. The CDR3 loop spans 12 amino acids. Here the CDR3 DNA reads TGTGCCAGCAGTGGGGACATCTATGGCTACACCTTC. It is translated as CASSGDIYGYTF.

J is TRBJ2-5 and V is TRBV28, with 7 positions matching TRBD2. The CDR3 covers 15 residues. The trim removed 6 bases at V and 2 bases at J, leaving 9 bases unmatched. The germline V gene encodes CDR1 MDHEN and CDR2 SYDVKM. The DNA for the CDR3 is TGTGCCAGCAGGGACGGGGGGACCAGGCAAGAGACCCAGTACTTC. This sequence encodes CASRDGGTRQETQYF.

The J gene is TRBJ1-2, the V gene TRBV3-1 (or the pseudogene TRBV3-2); 7 bases fit TRBD1. The CDR3 contains 16 residues. With 1 base clipped from V and 3 bases from J, the junction kept 8 bases outside the gene matches. Germline V lookup: CDR1 LGHDT, CDR2 YNNKEL (reference sequence). The CDR3 is CASSQGTGRADYGYTF. The CDR3 DNA follows: TGTGCCAGCAGCCAAGGGACAGGCCGAGCCGACTATGGCTACACCTTC.

This clone is judged medium-sized. V is TRBV19 and J is TRBJ1-1; D is unclear. Trimming removed 6 bases from V and 3 bases from J, with 14 bases in between. The CDR3 is made up of 14 amino acids. Germline assignment: CDR1 LNHDA and CDR2 SQIVND (reference sequence). CDR3 sequence: CASREGAVDTEAFF. In DNA form, the CDR3 reads TGTGCCAGTAGGGAGGGCGCTGTGGACACTGAAGCTTTCTTT.

V is TRBV2 and J is TRBJ2-7; D remains unclear. The CDR3 is 14 amino acids. V was shortened by 4 bases and J by 4 bases, with 14 bases between the two germline ends. Germline CDR1 SNHLY, CDR2 FYNNEI. In nucleotides, the CDR3 is TGTGCCAGCAGTGCGTCGTATAGCTCGTACGAGCAGTACTTC. This codes for CASSASYSSYEQYF.

This chain uses TRBV28 with TRBJ2-5; D ambiguous. This CDR3 has 15 amino acids. Germline V gives CDR1 MDHEN, CDR2 SYDVKM. Trimming left V 7 bases short and J 3 bases short, with 18 bases between. The chain's CDR3 is CASNAAGSLKETQYF. The CDR3 DNA follows: TGTGCCAGCAACGCCGCCGGGTCCCTAAAAGAGACCCAGTACTTC.

The rearrangement links TRBV27 to TRBJ2-3; D is perhaps TRBD2 (5 bases). The germline gives CDR1 MNHEY, CDR2 SMNVEV (reference sequence). V dropped 3 bases and J dropped 0 bases, with 10 bases sitting between them. The CDR3 is made up of 15 amino acids. The CDR3: CASSFYGLSTDTQYF. The CDR3, as DNA: TGTGCCAGCAGTTTCTACGGACTGAGCACAGATACGCAGTATTTT.

The V and J genes are TRBV11-2 and TRBJ2-1; 12 bases map to TRBD1. The ends lost 3 bases at V and 2 bases at J; junction bases unmatched: 2. Germline-derived CDR1 and CDR2 are SGHAT and FQNNGV. CDR3 size: 16 residues. CDR3 residues: CASSFGTGGTYNEQFF. The CDR3 DNA reads TGTGCCAGCAGCTTCGGGACAGGGGGCACCTACAATGAGCAGTTCTTC.

The chain uses TRBV7-2 and TRBJ1-3; no definite D call. Germline V CDR1 and CDR2: SGHTA, FQGNSA. The CDR3 runs to 17 residues. With 1 base removed from V and 4 bases from J, the gap between germline ends came to 17 bases. The DNA of the CDR3 is TGTGCCAGCAGCTTAGTTTCTCCAGGTCTTTCCGGAAACACCATATATTTT. Amino acids: CASSLVSPGLSGNTIYF.

This clone was seen a few times. The V gene is TRBV4-1, the J gene TRBJ1-2, with D perhaps matching TRBD1 (5 bases). The CDR3 extends over 15 amino acids. Per the germline V gene, CDR1 is MGHRA and CDR2 is YSYEKL. The V gene lost 0 bases and the J gene lost 4 bases, with 12 bases spanning the gap. The CDR3 region is CASSQEQAPRYGYTF. The DNA of the CDR3 is TGCGCCAGCAGCCAAGAACAGGCTCCCCGCTATGGCTACACCTTC.